This T cell receptor (beta chain) was sequenced during a study of Tregs in tolerant kidney transplant recipients. Findings and limits, study-wide: Expanding Tregs on activated donor B cells appeared to best identify donor-specific TCRbeta clones. Tolerant patients' donor-specific Tregs expanded beyond overall Tregs, suggesting antigen-driven growth.

A note on this clone: The target antigen is unknown.

Mixed chimerism was transient after nonmyeloablative marrow transplants from related graft donors. Thawed PBMCs were FACS-sorted into unstimulated CD4+CD25+CD127- regulatory T cells, CD4+CD25- non-regulatory cells, CD4 and CD8 cells. Germline V lookup: CDR1 SGHRS, CDR2 YFSETQ. The CDR3 sequence is 13 residues long. V was pared by 1 base and J by 4 bases, with 8 bases between. The assay was immunoSEQ multiplex PCR, and TCRdb's table has in-frame clones only and misses some. This table has 65,000 or so clones, more than 70% appearing once. The receptor was isolated from a human patient who received a combined kidney and bone marrow transplant. The graft donor may have given rise to some T cells. The chain carries TRBV5-1 and TRBJ2-5; the D is unclear. Sample: CD4+ T cells from blood (PBMCs), taken 6 months after the transplant. The CDR3 bases are TGCGCCAGCAGCTTGTACGGGTTAGAGACCCAGTACTTC. Encoded protein: CASSLYGLETQYF.